The 8 T cell receptor beta chains given below trace back to one sample, sequenced in a study of a mutant IDH1 vaccine in newly diagnosed glioma. Noted time point: week 11, during vaccination. Topical imiquimod was applied with each vaccine dose, which held 300 ug of mutant IDH1 20-mer peptide. No cognate antigen is known for these TCRs. Libraries were prepared by immunoSEQ multiplex PCR; TCRdb keeps only in-frame clonotypes and omits some of them. The table lists about 36,000 clones, 80% of them singletons. The sequenced sample was peripheral blood mononuclear cells (PBMCs), obtained from a glioma patient whose treatment included an IDH1 peptide vaccine. These receptors originate from a woman in her thirties with glioma. Some clones in this sample may be carry-over from other donors' samples.

The rearrangement joins TRBV10-3 to TRBJ1-2; D unclear. The germline gives CDR1 ENHRY, CDR2 SYGVKD. This CDR3 contains 19 residues. Trimming shortened V by 3 bases and J by 2 bases, and 25 bases separated the two germline ends. Written as DNA, the CDR3 is TGTGCCATCAGTGATTGGGGAAATCAAGGGTCCTCAAGCAACTATGGCTACACCTTC. Protein sequence: CAISDWGNQGSSSNYGYTF.

The chain links TRBV27 to TRBJ2-1, with D maybe TRBD1 (5 bases). V was clipped by 8 bases and J by 7 bases, with 15 bases between them. This CDR3 spans 13 amino acids. CDR1 and CDR2 from the germline V gene are MNHEY and SMNVEV (reference sequence). The CDR3 region has the DNA TGTGCCAGCGGCATAACAGGTGGGAATGAGCAGTTCTTC. Residues: CASGITGGNEQFF.

This chain links TRBV6-6 with TRBJ1-2; possible D gene TRBD1, 6 bases. The CDR3 spans 12 residues. Trimming took off 6 bases at V and 8 bases at J, with 13 bases between the two ends. Germline V gene sequence: CDR1 MNHNY, CDR2 SVGAGI (reference sequence). The CDR3 sequence: CASSPTGLGYTF. Written as DNA, the CDR3 is TGTGCCAGCAGCCCTACAGGGTTAGGCTACACCTTC.

The chain joins TRBV15 to TRBJ2-3, with no clear D. The germline V gene has CDR1 LNHNV and CDR2 YYDKDF (reference sequence). The CDR3 runs 13 residues. V gave up 5 bases and J gave up 4 bases, with 10 bases separating them. CDR3 sequence: CATSYIRADTQYF. CDR3 nucleotides: TGTGCCACCAGCTATATCCGGGCAGATACGCAGTATTTT.

V gene TRBV4-2 combines with J gene TRBJ2-2, with D possibly matching TRBD1 (5 bases). Germline CDR1 is LGHNA and CDR2 is YNFKEQ. The CDR3 runs 16 residues. V was shortened by 0 bases and J by 4 bases, with 12 bases between the two germline ends. DNA of the CDR3: TGTGCCAGCAGCCAAGAAATGAAGCAGGGCACCGGGGAGCTGTTTTTT. Its translation is CASSQEMKQGTGELFF.

V and J are TRBV6-5 and TRBJ1-1; TRBD1 aligns across 7 bases. J gave up 4 bases and V 2 bases, and 7 bases lay outside the gene matches. This CDR3 region has 15 residues. Germline values: CDR1 MNHEY, CDR2 SVGAGI. CDR3 loop: CASSYTPGQSTEAFF. The CDR3 bases are TGTGCCAGCAGTTACACCCCGGGACAGAGCACTGAAGCTTTCTTT.

The chain has TRBV30 and TRBJ2-3; D call uncertain. Germline CDR1 is GTSNPN and CDR2 is SVGIG (reference sequence). Deletions cut 4 bases from V and 0 bases from J, with 8 bases between. The CDR3 totals 13 residues. This CDR3 reads CAWNRFSTDTQYF. The CDR3 region has the DNA TGTGCCTGGAATAGGTTTAGCACAGATACGCAGTATTTT. The full variable domain, its missing parts supplied by reference TRBV30 and TRBJ2-3, is SQTIHQWPATLVQPVGSPLSLECTVEGTSNPNLYWYRQAAGRGLQLLFYSVGIGQISSEVPQNLSASRPQDRQFILSSKKLLLSDSGFYLCAWNRFSTDTQYFGPGTRLTVL.

The chain couples TRBV6-5 to TRBJ2-7, with a tentative D call TRBD1 (6 bases). The CDR3 spans 14 residues. Looked up from germline, CDR1 is MNHEY and CDR2 is SVGAGI. Trimming took off 2 bases at V and 2 bases at J, with 10 bases between the two ends. DNA of the CDR3: TGTGCCAGCAGTTACGTACAGGGCCCCTACGAGCAGTACTTC. Translation gives CASSYVQGPYEQYF.